The entry that follows covers one TCR beta chain sequence. This record comes from a study of blood T cell repertoires in COVID-19. Only in-frame clones appear in the TCRdb table, and some are missing; sequencing was by immunoSEQ multiplex PCR. The sample lists about 170,000 clones; approximately 80% were seen once. Germline V gene data show CDR1 as MNHEY and CDR2 as SVGAGI. Unmatched junction bases numbered 4, after V lost 8 bases and J lost 4 bases. This CDR3 has 14 residues. The chain joins TRBV6-5 to TRBJ2-3, with 12 bases matching TRBD2. Sequenced sample: PBMCs or T cells enriched from blood (not recorded which). The origin of this receptor is a man aged 45-65 years who had recovered from COVID-19. The DNA for the CDR3 is TGTGCCAGCCGACTAGCGGGGGTGGCAGATACGCAGTATTTT. This encodes CASRLAGVADTQYF.